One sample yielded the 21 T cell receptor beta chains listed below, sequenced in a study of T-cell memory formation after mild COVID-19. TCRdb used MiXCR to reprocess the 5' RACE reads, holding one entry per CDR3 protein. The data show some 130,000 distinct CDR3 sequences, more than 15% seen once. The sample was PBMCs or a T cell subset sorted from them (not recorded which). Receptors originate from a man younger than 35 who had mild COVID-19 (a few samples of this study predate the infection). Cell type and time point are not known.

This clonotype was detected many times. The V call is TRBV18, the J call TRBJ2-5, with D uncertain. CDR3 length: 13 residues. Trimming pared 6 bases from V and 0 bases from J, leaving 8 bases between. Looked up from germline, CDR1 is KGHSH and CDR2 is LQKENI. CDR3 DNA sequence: TGTGCCAGCTCCCCCTACGACCAAGAGACCCAGTACTTC. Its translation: CASSPYDQETQYF.

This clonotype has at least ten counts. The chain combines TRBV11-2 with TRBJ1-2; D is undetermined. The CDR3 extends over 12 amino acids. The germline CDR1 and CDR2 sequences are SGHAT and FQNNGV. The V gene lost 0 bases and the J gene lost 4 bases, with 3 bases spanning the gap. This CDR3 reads CASSLDGYGYTF. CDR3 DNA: TGTGCCAGCAGCTTAGATGGCTATGGCTACACCTTC. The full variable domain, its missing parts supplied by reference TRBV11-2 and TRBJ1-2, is EAGVAQSPRYKIIEKRQSVAFWCNPISGHATLYWYQQILGQGPKLLIQFQNNGVVDDSQLPKDRFSAERLKGVDSTLKIQPAKLEDSAVYLCASSLDGYGYTFGSGTRLTVV.

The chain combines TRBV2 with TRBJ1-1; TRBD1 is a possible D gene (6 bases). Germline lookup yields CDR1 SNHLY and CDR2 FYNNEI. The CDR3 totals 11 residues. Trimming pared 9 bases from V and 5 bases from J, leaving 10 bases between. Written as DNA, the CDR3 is TGTGCCAGTAACAGGGATACTGAAGCTTTCTTT. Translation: CASNRDTEAFF.

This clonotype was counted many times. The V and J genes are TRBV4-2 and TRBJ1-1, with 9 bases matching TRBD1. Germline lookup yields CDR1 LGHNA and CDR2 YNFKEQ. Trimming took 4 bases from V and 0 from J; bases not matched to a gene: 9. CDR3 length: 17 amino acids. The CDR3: CASSPGQGGKMNTEAFF. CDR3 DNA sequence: TGTGCCAGCAGCCCGGGACAGGGAGGGAAGATGAACACTGAAGCTTTCTTT.

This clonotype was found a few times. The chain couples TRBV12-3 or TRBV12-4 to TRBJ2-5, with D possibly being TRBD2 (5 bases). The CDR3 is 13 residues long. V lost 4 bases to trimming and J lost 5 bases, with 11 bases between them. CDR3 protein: CASSSNSVETQYF. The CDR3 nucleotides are TGTGCCAGCAGTTCAAATAGCGTGGAGACCCAGTACTTC.

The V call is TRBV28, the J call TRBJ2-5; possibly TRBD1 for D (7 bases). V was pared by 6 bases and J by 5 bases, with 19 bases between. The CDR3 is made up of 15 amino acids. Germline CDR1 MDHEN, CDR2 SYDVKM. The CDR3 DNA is TGTGCCAGCAGCTCGGCCGGGGGCAGGGGGGAGACCCAGTACTTC. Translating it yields CASSSAGGRGETQYF.

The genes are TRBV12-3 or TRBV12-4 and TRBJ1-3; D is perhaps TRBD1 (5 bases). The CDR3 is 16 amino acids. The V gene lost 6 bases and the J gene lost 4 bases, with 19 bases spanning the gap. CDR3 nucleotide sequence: TGTGCCAGCAGCCATCCCGCCGGGACTGAAGGAAACACCATATATTTT. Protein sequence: CASSHPAGTEGNTIYF.

The CDR3 reads CASSLFMETQYF. The CDR3 DNA is TGTGCCAGCAGTTTATTCATGGAGACCCAGTACTTC. The chain couples TRBV28 to TRBJ2-5; D is unclear. Germline V gene sequence: CDR1 MDHEN, CDR2 SYDVKM. V lost 1 base and J lost 5, with 5 bases in between. This CDR3 has 12 amino acids.

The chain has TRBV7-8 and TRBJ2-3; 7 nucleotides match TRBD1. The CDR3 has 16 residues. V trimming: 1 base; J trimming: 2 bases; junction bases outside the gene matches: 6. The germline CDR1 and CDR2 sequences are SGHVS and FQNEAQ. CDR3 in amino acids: CASSLVRGSLTDTQYF. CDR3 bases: TGTGCCAGCAGCTTAGTCAGGGGGAGCCTCACAGATACGCAGTATTTT.

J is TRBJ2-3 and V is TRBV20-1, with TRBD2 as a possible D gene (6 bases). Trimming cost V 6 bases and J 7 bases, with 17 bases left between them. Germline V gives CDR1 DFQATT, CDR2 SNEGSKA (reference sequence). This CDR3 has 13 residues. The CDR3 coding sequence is TGCAGTGCCCGGATGCGGGGTCGATATACGCAGTATTTT. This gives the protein CSARMRGRYTQYF.

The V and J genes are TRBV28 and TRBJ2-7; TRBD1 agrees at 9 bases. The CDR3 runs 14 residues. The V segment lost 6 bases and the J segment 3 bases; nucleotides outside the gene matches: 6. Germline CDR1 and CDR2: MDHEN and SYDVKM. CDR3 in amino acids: CASSPGTGIYEQYV. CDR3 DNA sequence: TGTGCCAGCAGCCCCGGGACAGGGATCTACGAGCAGTACGTC.

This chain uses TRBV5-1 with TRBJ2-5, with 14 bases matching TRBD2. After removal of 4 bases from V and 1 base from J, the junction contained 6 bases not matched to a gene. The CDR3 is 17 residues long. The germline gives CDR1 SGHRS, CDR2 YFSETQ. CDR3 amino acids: CASSPGTSGGSQETQYF. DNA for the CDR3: TGCGCCAGCAGCCCCGGGACTAGCGGGGGAAGCCAAGAGACCCAGTACTTC.

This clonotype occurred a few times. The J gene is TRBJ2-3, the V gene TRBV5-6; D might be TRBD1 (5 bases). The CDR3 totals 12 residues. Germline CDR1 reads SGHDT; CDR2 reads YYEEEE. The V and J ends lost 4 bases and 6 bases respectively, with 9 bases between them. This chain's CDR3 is CASSEQVDTQYF. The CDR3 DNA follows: TGTGCCAGCAGCGAACAGGTGGATACGCAGTATTTT.

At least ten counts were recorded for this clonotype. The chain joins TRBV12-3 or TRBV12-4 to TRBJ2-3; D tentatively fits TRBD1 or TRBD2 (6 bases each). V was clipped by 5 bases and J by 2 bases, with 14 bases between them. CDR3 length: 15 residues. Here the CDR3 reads CASSGVGGHTDTQYF. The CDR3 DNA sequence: TGTGCCAGCAGTGGGGTCGGGGGCCACACAGATACGCAGTATTTT.

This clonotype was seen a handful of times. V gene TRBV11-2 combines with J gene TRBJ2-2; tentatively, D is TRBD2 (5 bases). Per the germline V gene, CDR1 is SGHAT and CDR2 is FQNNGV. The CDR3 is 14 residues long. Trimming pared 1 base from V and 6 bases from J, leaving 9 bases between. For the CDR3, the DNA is TGTGCCAGCAGCTTAGTCGGGATTGCCGGGGAGCTGTTTTTT. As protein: CASSLVGIAGELFF.

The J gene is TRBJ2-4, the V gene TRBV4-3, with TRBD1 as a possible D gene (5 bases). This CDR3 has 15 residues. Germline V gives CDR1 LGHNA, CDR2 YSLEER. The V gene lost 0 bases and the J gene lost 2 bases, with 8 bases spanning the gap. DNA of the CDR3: TGCGCCAGCAGCCAAGAAACAGGTTCCAAAAACATTCAGTACTTC. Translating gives CASSQETGSKNIQYF.

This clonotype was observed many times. The CDR3 region is CASRQSVVQPQHF. The CDR3 coding sequence is TGTGCCAGCAGGCAATCAGTGGTTCAGCCCCAGCATTTT. The chain employs TRBV12-3 or TRBV12-4 and TRBJ1-5; no clear D. The V gene lost 6 bases and the J gene lost 6 bases, with 12 bases spanning the gap. The CDR3 contains 13 residues.

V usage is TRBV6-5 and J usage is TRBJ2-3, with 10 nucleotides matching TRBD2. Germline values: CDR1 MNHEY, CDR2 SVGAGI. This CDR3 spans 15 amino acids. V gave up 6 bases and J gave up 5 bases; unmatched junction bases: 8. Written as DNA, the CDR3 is TGTGCCAGCAGCCACCTAGCGGGGGTGCGAGATACGCAGTATTTT. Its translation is CASSHLAGVRDTQYF.

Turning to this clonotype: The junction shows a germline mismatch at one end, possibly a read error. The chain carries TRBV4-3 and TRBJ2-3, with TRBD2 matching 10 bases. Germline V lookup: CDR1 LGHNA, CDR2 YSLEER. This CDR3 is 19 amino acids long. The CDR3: CASSQDPPASGGVTDTQCF. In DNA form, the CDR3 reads TGCGCCAGCAGCCAAGATCCCCCCGCTAGCGGGGGTGTGACAGATACGCAGTGTTTT.

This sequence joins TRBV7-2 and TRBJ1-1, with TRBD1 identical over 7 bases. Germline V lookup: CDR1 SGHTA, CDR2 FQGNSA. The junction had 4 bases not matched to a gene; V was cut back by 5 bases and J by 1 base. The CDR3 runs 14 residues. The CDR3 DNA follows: TGTGCCAGCAGCCGGGGACAGCCGAACACTGAAGCTTTCTTT. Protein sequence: CASSRGQPNTEAFF.

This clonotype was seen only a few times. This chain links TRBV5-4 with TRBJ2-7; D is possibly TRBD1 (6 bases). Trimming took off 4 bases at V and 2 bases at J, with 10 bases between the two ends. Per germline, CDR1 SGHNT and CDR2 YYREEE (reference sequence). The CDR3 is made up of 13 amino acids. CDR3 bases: TGTGCCAGCAGCCCGGACAGAACCTACGAGCAGTACGTC. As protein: CASSPDRTYEQYV.